These 30 T cell receptor beta chains were sequenced from one sample in a study of shared clonotypes between healthy human individuals. Profiled with immunoSEQ multiplex PCR; TCRdb holds only in-frame clones, not every one. The sample shows about 2 million clones, less than 95% of them seen only once. Terminally differentiated effector memory CD45RA+ cells were excluded from the naive CD8 cells, which were CD45RO-negative and positively selected for CCR7. The sequenced material came from naive CD8+ T cells sorted from blood. The source of these receptors is a man aged 18 to 29 in good health.

This chain connects TRBV4-1 to TRBJ2-3, with 13 positions matching TRBD2. Germline CDR1 reads MGHRA; CDR2 reads YSYEKL. The CDR3 loop spans 18 amino acids. The J segment lost 2 bases and the V segment lost 5 bases, leaving 10 bases of the junction unmatched. CDR3 amino acids: CASSARTSGSRVTDTQYF. DNA of the CDR3: TGCGCCAGCAGCGCACGGACTAGCGGGAGTCGGGTCACAGATACGCAGTATTTT.

This rearrangement joins TRBV30 to TRBJ2-2; 11 nucleotides align to TRBD1. V shed 3 bases, J shed 10 bases, and the junction held 7 bases outside the gene matches. Germline lookup yields CDR1 GTSNPN and CDR2 SVGIG (reference sequence). This CDR3 is built from 14 residues. The CDR3 is CAWRWTGGASELFF. The CDR3 DNA sequence: TGTGCCTGGAGGTGGACAGGGGGCGCGTCGGAGCTGTTTTTT.

This CDR3 reads CASSVTGISGELFF. DNA for the CDR3: TGTGCCAGCAGCGTCACAGGGATTTCCGGGGAGCTGTTTTTT. This chain connects TRBV7-9 to TRBJ2-2, with D tentatively TRBD1 (6 bases). V was clipped by 5 bases and J by 6 bases, with 13 bases between them. The germline V gene has CDR1 SEHNR and CDR2 FQNEAQ (reference sequence). The CDR3 is made up of 14 amino acids. The variable domain in full, with the rest retrieved from reference TRBV7-9 and TRBJ2-2, is DTGVSQNPRHKITKRGQNVTFRCDPISEHNRLYWYRQTLGQGPEFLTYFQNEAQLEKSRLLSDRFSAERPKGSFSTLEIQRTEQGDSAMYLCASSVTGISGELFFGEGSRLTVL.

This rearrangement joins TRBV5-1 to TRBJ2-7; 8 nucleotides match TRBD2. Germline trimming cut 0 bases from V and 3 bases from J; bases unmatched to any gene: 5. There are 15 residues in the CDR3. Per the germline V gene, CDR1 is SGHRS and CDR2 is YFSETQ. The CDR3 bases are TGCGCCAGCAGCTTGGAAGGCGGGGGGATCTACGAGCAGTACTTC. It translates to CASSLEGGGIYEQYF.

A note on this clone: Other DNA variants within this sample encode the same CDR3. The chain has TRBV30 and TRBJ1-1; D unclear. Germline-derived CDR1 and CDR2 are GTSNPN and SVGIG (reference sequence). The CDR3 runs 11 residues. V was cut by 2 bases and J by 4 bases, with 5 bases left in between. As DNA, the CDR3 is TGTGCCTGGAGTAAAGGCACTGAAGCTTTCTTT. Amino acids: CAWSKGTEAFF. Using reference TRBV30 and TRBJ1-1 for the parts outside the CDR3, the full variable domain is SQTIHQWPATLVQPVGSPLSLECTVEGTSNPNLYWYRQAAGRGLQLLFYSVGIGQISSEVPQNLSASRPQDRQFILSSKKLLLSDSGFYLCAWSKGTEAFFGQGTRLTVV.

The CDR3 here is CASSYSFDRANTEAFF. The CDR3 DNA follows: TGTGCCAGCAGTTACTCGTTCGACAGGGCGAACACTGAAGCTTTCTTT. The chain employs TRBV6-6 and TRBJ1-1; 7 positions match TRBD1. The V gene's germline CDR1 is MNHNY and CDR2 SVGAGI (reference sequence). J lost 1 base, V lost 0 bases, and 5 bases had no gene match. The CDR3 extends over 16 amino acids.

The V gene is TRBV4-1, the J gene TRBJ2-7; 7 bases fit TRBD1. The germline gives CDR1 MGHRA, CDR2 YSYEKL. After removal of 0 bases from V and 6 bases from J, the junction contained 5 bases not matched to a gene. This CDR3 contains 14 residues. The CDR3 sequence: CASSQENRGTEQYF. In DNA, the CDR3 is TGCGCCAGCAGCCAAGAGAACAGGGGAACCGAGCAGTACTTC.

The chain couples TRBV25-1 to TRBJ2-3, with D tentatively TRBD1 or TRBD2 (5 bases each). Trimming stripped 5 bases from V and 3 bases from J, with 9 bases between. CDR3 length equals 13 residues. Germline V gene sequence: CDR1 MGHDK, CDR2 SYGVNS. The CDR3 DNA is TGTGCCAGCAGTCCCGGGGCGACAGATACGCAGTATTTT. Translation gives CASSPGATDTQYF. The full variable domain, rest sourced from reference TRBV25-1 and TRBJ2-3, is EADIYQTPRYLVIGTGKKITLECSQTMGHDKMYWYQQDPGMELHLIHYSYGVNSTEKGDLSSESTVSRIRTEHFPLTLESARPSHTSQYLCASSPGATDTQYFGPGTRLTVL.

The V gene is TRBV5-1, the J gene TRBJ2-5; D possibly corresponds to TRBD2 (5 bases). The germline gives CDR1 SGHRS, CDR2 YFSETQ. CDR3 length: 16 amino acids. V gave up 0 bases and J gave up 7 bases, with 19 bases separating them. CDR3 loop: CASSLDRAGNAWTQYF. CDR3 sequence (DNA): TGCGCCAGCAGCTTGGATAGGGCCGGGAATGCGTGGACCCAGTACTTC.

The chain is built from TRBV6-5 and TRBJ1-1; 7 positions agree with TRBD1. The CDR3 sequence is 12 residues long. Germline V gene data show CDR1 as MNHEY and CDR2 as SVGAGI. Trimming removed 5 bases from V and 11 bases from J; junction bases left unmatched: 8. Here the CDR3 DNA reads TGTGCCAGCAGTACCCAGACAGGGTCTGCTTTCTTT. This translates into CASSTQTGSAFF.

V and J are TRBV23-1 and TRBJ1-2; D is uncertain. TRBV23-1 is an open reading frame whose function is uncertain. Trimming cost V 8 bases and J 5 bases, with 21 bases left between them. This CDR3 has 15 amino acids. This CDR3 is CASRHPGLGWYGYTF. DNA of the CDR3: TGCGCCAGCCGACATCCGGGCCTCGGGTGGTATGGCTACACCTTC.

The chain employs TRBV27 and TRBJ2-3; TRBD2 matches 10 bases. J gave up 8 bases and V 2 bases, and 4 bases lay outside the gene matches. The CDR3 is 14 residues long. Per the germline V gene, CDR1 is MNHEY and CDR2 is SMNVEV (reference sequence). The chain's CDR3 is CASSLLAGDGTQYF. As DNA, the CDR3 is TGTGCCAGCAGTTTACTAGCGGGAGACGGTACGCAGTATTTT.

The V call is TRBV4-1, the J call TRBJ2-3; D remains ambiguous. CDR3 length: 15 residues. The V gene's germline CDR1 is MGHRA and CDR2 YSYEKL. Trimming took off 0 bases at V and 0 bases at J, with 7 bases between the two ends. This chain's CDR3 is CASSQDRVSTDTQYF. The CDR3 DNA sequence: TGCGCCAGCAGCCAAGATCGGGTTAGCACAGATACGCAGTATTTT.

This chain joins TRBV27 and TRBJ1-1; D is uncertain. CDR1 is MNHEY, CDR2 SMNVEV, per germline (reference sequence). The CDR3 runs to 16 residues. The V end was cut by 1 base, the J end by 0 bases, with 12 bases between. CDR3: CASSLLQPLMNTEAFF. CDR3 coding DNA: TGTGCCAGCAGTTTATTGCAGCCACTGATGAACACTGAAGCTTTCTTT.

CDR3 DNA: TGTGCCAGCAGTCTACAGTCGGGGGGGCAGCCCCAGCATTTT. It translates to CASSLQSGGQPQHF. The chain employs TRBV27 and TRBJ1-5; possible D gene TRBD1, 5 bases. Germline V lookup: CDR1 MNHEY, CDR2 SMNVEV (reference sequence). The CDR3 contains 14 residues. The V gene lost 5 bases and the J gene lost 7 bases, with 15 bases spanning the gap.

The rearrangement uses TRBV9 and TRBJ2-2; the D is unclear. Looked up from germline, CDR1 is SGDLS and CDR2 is YYNGEE. V lost 0 bases and J lost 3, with 18 bases in between. The CDR3 has 18 residues. The CDR3 reads CASSVAPRSLVDTGELFF. CDR3 DNA sequence: TGTGCCAGCAGCGTAGCCCCTAGGTCACTGGTTGACACCGGGGAGCTGTTTTTT. Together with reference TRBV9 and TRBJ2-2, the CDR3 gives the full variable domain: DSGVTQTPKHLITATGQRVTLRCSPRSGDLSVYWYQQSLDQGLQFLIQYYNGEERAKGNILERFSAQQFPDLHSELNLSSLELGDSALYFCASSVAPRSLVDTGELFFGEGSRLTVL.

CDR3 bases: TGTGCCAGCAGCGGGGGGAGCTACCTTGCCGATGAGCAGTTCTTC. It translates to CASSGGSYLADEQFF. The rearrangement joins TRBV9 to TRBJ2-1; either TRBD1 or TRBD2 may supply D (5 bases each). Germline V lookup: CDR1 SGDLS, CDR2 YYNGEE. V dropped 3 bases and J dropped 8 bases, with 18 bases sitting between them. This CDR3 comprises 15 residues.

This chain links TRBV7-9 with TRBJ2-5, with TRBD2 matching 7 bases. Germline V CDR1 and CDR2: SEHNR, FQNEAQ (reference sequence). V gave up 4 bases and J gave up 2 bases; unmatched junction bases: 4. The CDR3 consists of 14 residues. DNA of the CDR3: TGTGCCAGCAGCTATACTAGCGCACAAGAGACCCAGTACTTC. It is translated as CASSYTSAQETQYF.

Remarks on this clone: The sample holds other DNA sequences that translate to the same CDR3. The chain recombines TRBV9 with TRBJ1-5; tentatively, D is TRBD1 (5 bases). The CDR3 covers 14 residues. Trimming stripped 0 bases from V and 6 bases from J, with 10 bases between. Per the germline V gene, CDR1 is SGDLS and CDR2 is YYNGEE. The CDR3 spells CASSVGGGGQPQHF. CDR3 DNA sequence: TGTGCCAGCAGCGTAGGCGGCGGGGGTCAGCCCCAGCATTTT. Full variable domain (remainder filled in from reference TRBV9 and TRBJ1-5): DSGVTQTPKHLITATGQRVTLRCSPRSGDLSVYWYQQSLDQGLQFLIQYYNGEERAKGNILERFSAQQFPDLHSELNLSSLELGDSALYFCASSVGGGGQPQHFGDGTRLSIL.

The J gene is TRBJ2-3, the V gene TRBV6-5; D is perhaps TRBD1 (6 bases). The germline CDR1 and CDR2 sequences are MNHEY and SVGAGI. CDR3 length equals 15 residues. Between the trimmed V and J ends, which lost 5 bases and 5 bases, there was a span of 17 bases. The CDR3 DNA is TGTGCCAGCAGTCCTCGGCAGGGGACACAAGATACGCAGTATTTT. This codes for CASSPRQGTQDTQYF.

V gene TRBV5-4 combines with J gene TRBJ2-3, with D possibly matching TRBD1 (6 bases). Trimming shortened V by 6 bases and J by 3 bases, and 17 bases separated the two germline ends. The CDR3 has 15 amino acids. Germline V lookup: CDR1 SGHNT, CDR2 YYREEE (reference sequence). The chain's CDR3 is CASTHRVGATDTQYF. In DNA, the CDR3 is TGTGCCAGCACACACAGGGTGGGAGCTACAGATACGCAGTATTTT.

The V call is TRBV6-6, the J call TRBJ2-7; 9 bases match TRBD1. V trimming: 6 bases; J trimming: 3 bases; junction bases outside the gene matches: 6. This CDR3 contains 14 residues. Germline CDR1 reads MNHNY; CDR2 reads SVGAGI (reference sequence). The DNA for the CDR3 is TGTGCCAGCAGCCCAGGGACAGGGAACTACGAGCAGTACTTC. Residues: CASSPGTGNYEQYF.

J is TRBJ2-1 and V is TRBV4-3; 7 bases align to TRBD1. The CDR3 runs 16 residues. V was clipped by 3 bases and J by 1 base; unmatched bases: 6. Germline values: CDR1 LGHNA, CDR2 YSLEER. The DNA of the CDR3 is TGCGCCAGCAGCCATCTGACAGGGCAATCCTACAATGAGCAGTTCTTC. This translates into CASSHLTGQSYNEQFF.

With respect to this clone: The sample contains more than one DNA sequence encoding this CDR3. The rearrangement links TRBV7-9 to TRBJ2-1; 8 nucleotides align to TRBD1. Per germline, CDR1 SEHNR and CDR2 FQNEAQ (reference sequence). Trimming at V came to 0 bases and at J to 3 bases, leaving 1 base not matched to a gene. The length of the CDR3 is 15 residues. In nucleotides, the CDR3 is TGTGCCAGCAGCTTAGCACAGGGGGTCTACAATGAGCAGTTCTTC. Its translation: CASSLAQGVYNEQFF.

This clone was observed a handful of times. The chain combines TRBV29-1 with TRBJ2-7, with D unclear. Trimming stripped 2 bases from V and 1 base from J, with 15 bases between. Per germline, CDR1 SQVTM and CDR2 ANQGSEA. The CDR3 length is 15 residues. CDR3: CSVELVGQSSYEQYF. CDR3 DNA sequence: TGCAGCGTTGAATTAGTAGGGCAGAGTTCCTACGAGCAGTACTTC.

Concerning this clone itself: Different DNA sequences within this sample yield the same CDR3. The chain carries TRBV13 and TRBJ1-1; D unresolved. V was pared by 1 base and J by 1 base, with 4 bases between. CDR3 size: 13 residues. CDR1 and CDR2 from the germline V gene are PRHDT and FYEKMQ (reference sequence). CDR3 sequence: CASSLEGNTEAFF. The DNA for the CDR3 is TGTGCCAGCAGCTTAGAAGGGAACACTGAAGCTTTCTTT.

The chain uses TRBV9 and TRBJ2-2; D remains ambiguous. The CDR3 totals 15 residues. Germline V lookup: CDR1 SGDLS, CDR2 YYNGEE. Trimming left V 0 bases short and J 0 bases short, with 6 bases between. The CDR3 region has the DNA TGTGCCAGCAGCGTAGCTTTTTCGAACACCGGGGAGCTGTTTTTT. This translates into CASSVAFSNTGELFF.

The rearrangement links TRBV27 to TRBJ2-7, with 7 bases matching TRBD2. With 6 bases clipped from V and 0 bases from J, the junction kept 8 bases outside the gene matches. Germline loops: CDR1 MNHEY, CDR2 SMNVEV (reference sequence). This CDR3 contains 15 residues. CDR3: CASSSRPGGSYEQYF. The CDR3 DNA sequence: TGTGCCAGCAGCTCCCGGCCGGGGGGCTCCTACGAGCAGTACTTC.

The count of this clone is one. The CDR3 coding sequence is TGCGCCAGCAGCCAAGGTGGGACAGGGGTATCTGGGGCCAACGTCCTGACTTTC. Translation gives CASSQGGTGVSGANVLTF. The J gene is TRBJ2-6, the V gene TRBV4-3, with 10 nucleotides matching TRBD1. The CDR3 consists of 18 residues. Looked up from germline, CDR1 is LGHNA and CDR2 is YSLEER. V shed 1 base, J shed 1 base, and the junction held 4 bases outside the gene matches.

The chain combines TRBV13 with TRBJ2-1, with a weak D call TRBD1 (6 bases). Germline CDR1 and CDR2: PRHDT and FYEKMQ (reference sequence). V dropped 5 bases and J dropped 9 bases, with 14 bases sitting between them. This CDR3 contains 13 residues. CDR3 nucleotide sequence: TGTGCCAGCAGCCCCCGGGACAATTTTGAGCAGTTCTTC. Protein product: CASSPRDNFEQFF.